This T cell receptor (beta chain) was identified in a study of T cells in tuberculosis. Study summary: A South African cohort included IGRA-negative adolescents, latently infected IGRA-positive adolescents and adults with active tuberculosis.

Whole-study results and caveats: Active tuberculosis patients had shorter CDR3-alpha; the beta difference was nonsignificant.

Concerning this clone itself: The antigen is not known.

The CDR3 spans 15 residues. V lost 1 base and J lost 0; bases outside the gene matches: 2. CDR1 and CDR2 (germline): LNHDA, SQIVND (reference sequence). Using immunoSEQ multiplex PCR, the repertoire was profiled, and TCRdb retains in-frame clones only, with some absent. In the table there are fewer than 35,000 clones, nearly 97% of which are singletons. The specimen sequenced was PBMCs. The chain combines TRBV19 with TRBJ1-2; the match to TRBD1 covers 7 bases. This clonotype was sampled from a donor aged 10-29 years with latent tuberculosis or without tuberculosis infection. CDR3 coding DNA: TGTGCCAGTAGTATAGGGGGACAGTCTAACTATGGCTACACCTTC. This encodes CASSIGGQSNYGYTF.